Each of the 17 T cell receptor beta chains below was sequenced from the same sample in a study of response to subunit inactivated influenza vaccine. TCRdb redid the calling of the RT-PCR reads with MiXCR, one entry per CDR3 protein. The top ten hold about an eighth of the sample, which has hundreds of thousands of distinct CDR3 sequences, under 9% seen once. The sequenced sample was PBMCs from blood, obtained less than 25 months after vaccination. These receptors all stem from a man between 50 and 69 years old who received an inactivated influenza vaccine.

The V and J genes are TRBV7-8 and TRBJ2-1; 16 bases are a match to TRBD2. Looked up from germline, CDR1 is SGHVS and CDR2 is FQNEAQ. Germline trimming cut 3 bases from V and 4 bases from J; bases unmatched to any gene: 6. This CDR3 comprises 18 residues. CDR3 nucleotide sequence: TGTGCCAGCAGCTTGGGACTAGCGGGGGGGCTCGGTTACAATGAGCAGTTCTTC. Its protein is CASSLGLAGGLGYNEQFF.

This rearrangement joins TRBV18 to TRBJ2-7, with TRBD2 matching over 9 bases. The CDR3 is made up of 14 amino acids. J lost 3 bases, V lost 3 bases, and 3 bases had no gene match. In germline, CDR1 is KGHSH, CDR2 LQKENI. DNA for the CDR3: TGTGCCAGCTCACCTAGCGGGGGAAGCTACGAGCAGTACTTC. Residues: CASSPSGGSYEQYF.

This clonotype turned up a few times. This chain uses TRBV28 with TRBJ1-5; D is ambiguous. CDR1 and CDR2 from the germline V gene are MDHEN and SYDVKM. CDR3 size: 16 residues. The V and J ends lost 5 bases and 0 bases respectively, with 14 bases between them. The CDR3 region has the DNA TGTGCCAGCAGTCCGTCGGTCGACCTTAGCAATCAGCCCCAGCATTTT. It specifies CASSPSVDLSNQPQHF. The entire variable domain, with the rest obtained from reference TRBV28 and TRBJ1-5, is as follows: DVKVTQSSRYLVKRTGEKVFLECVQDMDHENMFWYRQDPGLGLRLIYFSYDVKMKEKGDIPEGYSVSREKKERFSLILESASTNQTSMYLCASSPSVDLSNQPQHFGDGTRLSIL.

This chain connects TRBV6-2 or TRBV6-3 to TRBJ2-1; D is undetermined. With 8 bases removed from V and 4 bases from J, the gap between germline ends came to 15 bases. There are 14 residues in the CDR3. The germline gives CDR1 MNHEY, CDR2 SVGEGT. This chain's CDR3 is CASAADPLYNEQFF. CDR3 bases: TGTGCCAGCGCCGCCGATCCGTTGTACAATGAGCAGTTCTTC.

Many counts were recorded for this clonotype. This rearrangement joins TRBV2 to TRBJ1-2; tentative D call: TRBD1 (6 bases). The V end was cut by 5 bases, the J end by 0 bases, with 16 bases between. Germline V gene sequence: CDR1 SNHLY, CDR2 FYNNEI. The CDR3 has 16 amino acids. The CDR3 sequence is CASSLTGTPSNYGYTF. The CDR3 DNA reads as TGTGCCAGCAGTTTAACCGGGACACCCTCTAACTATGGCTACACCTTC.

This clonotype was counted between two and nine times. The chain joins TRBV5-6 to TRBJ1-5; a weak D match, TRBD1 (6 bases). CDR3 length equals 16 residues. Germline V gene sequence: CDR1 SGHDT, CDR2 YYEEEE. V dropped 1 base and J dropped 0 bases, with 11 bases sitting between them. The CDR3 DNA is TGTGCCAGCAGCTTGTCCGGGGGCAGTAGCAATCAGCCCCAGCATTTT. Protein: CASSLSGGSSNQPQHF.

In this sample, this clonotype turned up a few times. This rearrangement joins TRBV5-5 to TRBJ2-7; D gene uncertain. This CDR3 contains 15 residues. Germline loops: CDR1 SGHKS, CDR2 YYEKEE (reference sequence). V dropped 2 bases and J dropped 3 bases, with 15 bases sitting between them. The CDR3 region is CASSFVGDPNYEQYF. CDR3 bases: TGTGCCAGCAGCTTCGTTGGGGATCCCAACTACGAGCAGTACTTC.

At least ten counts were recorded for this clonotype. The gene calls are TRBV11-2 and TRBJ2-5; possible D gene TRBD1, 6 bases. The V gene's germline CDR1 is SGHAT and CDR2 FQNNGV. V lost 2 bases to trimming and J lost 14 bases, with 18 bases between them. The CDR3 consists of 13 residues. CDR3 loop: CASSLHDRQACYF. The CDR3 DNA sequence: TGTGCCAGCAGCTTACACGACCGACAGGCGTGTTACTTC. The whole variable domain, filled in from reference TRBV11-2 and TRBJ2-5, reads EAGVAQSPRYKIIEKRQSVAFWCNPISGHATLYWYQQILGQGPKLLIQFQNNGVVDDSQLPKDRFSAERLKGVDSTLKIQPAKLEDSAVYLCASSLHDRQACYFGPGTRLLVL.

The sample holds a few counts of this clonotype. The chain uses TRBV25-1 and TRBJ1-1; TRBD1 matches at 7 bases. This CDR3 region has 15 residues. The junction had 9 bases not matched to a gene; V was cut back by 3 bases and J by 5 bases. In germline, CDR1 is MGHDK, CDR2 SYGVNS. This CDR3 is CASSDGGGGYTEAFF. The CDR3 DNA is TGTGCCAGCAGTGATGGGGGAGGGGGCTATACTGAAGCTTTCTTT.

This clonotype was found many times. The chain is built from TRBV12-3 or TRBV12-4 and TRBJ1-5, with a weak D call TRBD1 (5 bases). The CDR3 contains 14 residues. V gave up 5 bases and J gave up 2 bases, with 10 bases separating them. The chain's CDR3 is CASSRGSGNQPQHF. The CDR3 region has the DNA TGTGCCAGCAGTAGGGGTTCTGGCAATCAGCCCCAGCATTTT.

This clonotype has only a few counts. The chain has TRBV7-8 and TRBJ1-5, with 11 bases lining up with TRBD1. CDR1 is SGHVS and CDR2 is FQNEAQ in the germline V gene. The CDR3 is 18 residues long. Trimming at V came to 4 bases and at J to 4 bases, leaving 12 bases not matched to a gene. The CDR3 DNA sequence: TGTGCCAGCAGCTCCCCAGAAACCGGGACAGGGGGGAATCAGCCCCAGCATTTT. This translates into CASSSPETGTGGNQPQHF. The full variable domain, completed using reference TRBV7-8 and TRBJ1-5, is GAGVSQSPRYKVAKRGQDVALRCDPISGHVSLFWYQQALGQGPEFLTYFQNEAQLDKSGLPSDRFFAERPEGSVSTLKIQRTQQEDSAVYLCASSSPETGTGGNQPQHFGDGTRLSIL.

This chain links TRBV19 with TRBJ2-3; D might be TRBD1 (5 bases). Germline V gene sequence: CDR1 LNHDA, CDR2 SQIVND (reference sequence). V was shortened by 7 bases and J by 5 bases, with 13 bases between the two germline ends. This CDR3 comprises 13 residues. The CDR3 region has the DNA TGTGCCAGTACTCTGCAGGGTGGAGATACGCAGTATTTT. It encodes CASTLQGGDTQYF.

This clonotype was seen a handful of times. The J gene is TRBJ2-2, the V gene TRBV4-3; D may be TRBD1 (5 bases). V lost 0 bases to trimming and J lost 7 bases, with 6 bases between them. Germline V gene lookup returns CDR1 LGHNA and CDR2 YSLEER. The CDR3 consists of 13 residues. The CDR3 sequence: CASSQDTGGELFF. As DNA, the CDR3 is TGCGCCAGCAGCCAAGATACAGGCGGGGAGCTGTTTTTT.

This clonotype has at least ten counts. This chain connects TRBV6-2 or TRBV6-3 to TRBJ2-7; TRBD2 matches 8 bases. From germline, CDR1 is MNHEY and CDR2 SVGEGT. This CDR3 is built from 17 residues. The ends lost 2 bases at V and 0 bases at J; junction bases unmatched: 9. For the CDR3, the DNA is TGTGCCAGCAGTTACCCCCTAGCGGGTAAGAGCTCCTACGAGCAGTACTTC. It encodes CASSYPLAGKSSYEQYF.

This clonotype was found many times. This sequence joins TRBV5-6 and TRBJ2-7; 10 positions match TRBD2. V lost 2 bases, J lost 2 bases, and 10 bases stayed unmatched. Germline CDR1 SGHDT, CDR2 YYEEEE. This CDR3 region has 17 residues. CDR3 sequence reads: CASSFSLLAGETYEQYF. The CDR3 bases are TGTGCCAGCAGCTTTTCCCTTCTAGCGGGAGAGACCTACGAGCAGTACTTC.

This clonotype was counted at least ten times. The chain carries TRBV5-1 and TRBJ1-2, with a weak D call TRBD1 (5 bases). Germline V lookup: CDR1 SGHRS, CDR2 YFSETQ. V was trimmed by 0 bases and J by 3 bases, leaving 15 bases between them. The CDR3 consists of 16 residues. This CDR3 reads CASSLEGSQGYYGYTF. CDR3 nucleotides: TGCGCCAGCAGCTTGGAAGGAAGTCAGGGATACTATGGCTACACCTTC.

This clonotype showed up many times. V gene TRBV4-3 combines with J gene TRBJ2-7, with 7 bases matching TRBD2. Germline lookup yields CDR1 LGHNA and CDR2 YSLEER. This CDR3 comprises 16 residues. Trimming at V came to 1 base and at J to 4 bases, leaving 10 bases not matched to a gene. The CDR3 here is CASSQGSRASGYEQYF. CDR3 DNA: TGCGCCAGCAGCCAAGGTAGTCGGGCTAGCGGTTACGAGCAGTACTTC.